The 21 T cell receptor beta chains listed next were all sequenced from one sample in a study of shared clonotypes between healthy human individuals. The naive CD8 population came from CD45RO-negative cells selected for CCR7, without terminally differentiated effector memory CD45RA+ cells. Clones were read by immunoSEQ multiplex PCR, and TCRdb kept only the in-frame ones, dropping some. Altogether about 870,000 clones are present, nearly 95% being singletons, with the ten largest covering about 24%. The specimen sequenced was naive CD8+ T cells sorted from blood. Receptor source: a young man in good health.

CDR3 loop: CASSEVAGAYNEQFF. The CDR3 DNA follows: TGTGCCAGCAGTGAGGTAGCGGGAGCCTACAATGAGCAGTTCTTC. The chain couples TRBV6-4 to TRBJ2-1; 9 bases agree with TRBD2. This CDR3 region has 15 residues. Germline CDR1 reads MRHNA; CDR2 reads SNTAGT. V shed 3 bases and J 2 bases; nucleotides not matched to a gene: 2.

The chain recombines TRBV14 with TRBJ2-1; maybe TRBD1 (7 bases). The germline V gene has CDR1 SGHDN and CDR2 FVKESK. The V end was cut by 1 base, the J end by 1 base, with 17 bases between. This CDR3 comprises 18 residues. Here the CDR3 DNA reads TGTGCCAGCAGCCAAGTAGTTGGAGGGACAGAATCCTACAATGAGCAGTTCTTC. This codes for CASSQVVGGTESYNEQFF.

The chain joins TRBV13 to TRBJ2-5, with 9 positions matching TRBD2. Trimming removed 1 base from V and 1 base from J; junction bases left unmatched: 4. This CDR3 has 16 amino acids. The germline CDR1 and CDR2 sequences are PRHDT and FYEKMQ (reference sequence). The chain's CDR3 is CASSLELAGPQETQYF. DNA for the CDR3: TGTGCCAGCAGCTTAGAACTAGCGGGCCCCCAAGAGACCCAGTACTTC.

About this clone itself: Other DNA sequences of this sample code for an identical CDR3. The chain has TRBV11-2 and TRBJ2-7, with D unclear. The germline CDR1 and CDR2 sequences are SGHAT and FQNNGV. Between the trimmed V and J ends, which lost 5 bases and 4 bases, there was a span of 3 bases. The CDR3 length is 10 residues. The chain's CDR3 is CASSRYEQYF. The CDR3 DNA sequence: TGTGCCAGCAGCCGATACGAGCAGTACTTC.

The V gene is TRBV6-5, the J gene TRBJ2-2, with no clear D. This CDR3 contains 14 residues. Trimming pared 5 bases from V and 3 bases from J, leaving 10 bases between. Germline CDR1 is MNHEY and CDR2 is SVGAGI. The CDR3, as DNA: TGTGCCAGCAGTCTCCGGGCCTACACCGGGGAGCTGTTTTTT. Its protein is CASSLRAYTGELFF.

The J gene is TRBJ1-1, the V gene TRBV11-2, with D unclear. The length of the CDR3 is 12 residues. CDR1 SGHAT and CDR2 FQNNGV come from the germline V gene. Trimming removed 3 bases at V and 1 base at J, with 3 bases between. CDR3 sequence: CASSFENTEAFF. For the CDR3, the DNA is TGTGCCAGCAGCTTCGAGAACACTGAAGCTTTCTTT.

The J gene is TRBJ1-3, the V gene TRBV7-9; D is uncertain. From germline, CDR1 is SEHNR and CDR2 FQNEAQ (reference sequence). The germline V and J ends were trimmed by 10 bases and 8 bases, with 12 bases remaining between them. This CDR3 is 11 amino acids long. The CDR3 region has the DNA TGTGCCAACGGAAAGGAGGACACCATATATTTT. Its protein product is CANGKEDTIYF.

The chain couples TRBV28 to TRBJ1-1; the D is unclear. Germline V gene data show CDR1 as MDHEN and CDR2 as SYDVKM. The CDR3 length is 10 residues. Trimming left V 6 bases short and J 5 bases short, with 4 bases between. CDR3 amino acids: CASRETEAFF. In DNA form, the CDR3 reads TGTGCCAGCAGGGAAACTGAAGCTTTCTTT. Full variable domain (remainder filled in from reference TRBV28 and TRBJ1-1): DVKVTQSSRYLVKRTGEKVFLECVQDMDHENMFWYRQDPGLGLRLIYFSYDVKMKEKGDIPEGYSVSREKKERFSLILESASTNQTSMYLCASRETEAFFGQGTRLTVV.

The chain carries TRBV27 and TRBJ2-3; 12 nucleotides line up with TRBD2. Germline CDR1 MNHEY, CDR2 SMNVEV (reference sequence). The J segment lost 2 bases and the V segment lost 3 bases, leaving 6 bases of the junction unmatched. The CDR3 length is 17 residues. CDR3 nucleotides: TGTGCCAGCAGTTTCGCTGGACTAGCGGGAAACACAGATACGCAGTATTTT. Translated: CASSFAGLAGNTDTQYF.

The chain joins TRBV9 to TRBJ1-1, with no clear D. V shed 3 bases and J shed 4 bases, with 7 bases lying between them. The CDR3 covers 12 residues. Looked up from germline, CDR1 is SGDLS and CDR2 is YYNGEE. DNA of the CDR3: TGTGCCAGCAGCGGAACGGGCACTGAAGCTTTCTTT. It translates to CASSGTGTEAFF.

Here the CDR3 DNA reads TGTGCCAGCAGTGAGGGACAGTCCTCTGGAAACACCATATATTTT. Encoded protein: CASSEGQSSGNTIYF. The chain links TRBV6-1 to TRBJ1-3; the match to TRBD1 covers 7 bases. CDR3 length: 15 amino acids. Germline assignment: CDR1 MNHNS and CDR2 SASEGT. The trim removed 3 bases at V and 0 bases at J, leaving 2 bases unmatched.

This clone was observed a single time. The V and J genes are TRBV20-1 and TRBJ2-2; weak D call: TRBD2 (6 bases). The V end lost 3 bases, the J end lost 7 bases, and 6 bases lay between the germline ends. Germline V CDR1 and CDR2: DFQATT, SNEGSKA (reference sequence). The CDR3 has 11 amino acids. CDR3: CSARGGGELFF. The DNA for the CDR3 is TGCAGTGCTAGGGGAGGCGGGGAGCTGTTTTTT.

The J gene is TRBJ2-7, the V gene TRBV14; perhaps TRBD2 as D (6 bases). Germline-derived CDR1 and CDR2 are SGHDN and FVKESK. The V end lost 4 bases, the J end lost 6 bases, and 10 bases lay between the germline ends. The CDR3 is 12 residues long. The CDR3 here is CASSRRGLEQYF. In DNA form, the CDR3 reads TGTGCCAGCAGCCGGAGGGGTCTCGAGCAGTACTTC.

The V and J genes are TRBV5-1 and TRBJ1-1; TRBD1 matches at 7 bases. Germline assignment: CDR1 SGHRS and CDR2 YFSETQ. The CDR3 runs 15 residues. The J segment lost 1 base and the V segment lost 2 bases, leaving 5 bases of the junction unmatched. CDR3 region: CASSLITGANTEAFF. The CDR3 DNA reads TGCGCCAGCAGCTTAATCACAGGGGCGAACACTGAAGCTTTCTTT.

This sequence joins TRBV28 and TRBJ2-7, with 10 bases fitting TRBD1. Germline V gives CDR1 MDHEN, CDR2 SYDVKM. Germline trimming cut 5 bases from V and 0 bases from J; bases unmatched to any gene: 7. CDR3 length: 16 amino acids. CDR3 DNA sequence: TGTGCCAGCAGTACCTCGACAGGGGGCAACTCCTACGAGCAGTACTTC. Protein: CASSTSTGGNSYEQYF. Filled out from reference TRBV28 and TRBJ2-7, the complete variable domain reads DVKVTQSSRYLVKRTGEKVFLECVQDMDHENMFWYRQDPGLGLRLIYFSYDVKMKEKGDIPEGYSVSREKKERFSLILESASTNQTSMYLCASSTSTGGNSYEQYFGPGTRLTVT.

This clone was detected only once. V and J are TRBV5-1 and TRBJ2-7, with 8 bases lining up with TRBD1. Trimming removed 3 bases from V and 3 bases from J; junction bases left unmatched: 8. CDR3 length: 15 amino acids. Germline V gene data show CDR1 as SGHRS and CDR2 as YFSETQ. The CDR3 region is CASSSTGGPGYEQYF. The CDR3 DNA sequence: TGCGCCAGCAGCTCCACAGGGGGGCCTGGCTACGAGCAGTACTTC.

This clone appeared a single time. The V call is TRBV30, the J call TRBJ2-5; perhaps TRBD2 as D (5 bases). V was cut by 3 bases and J by 2 bases, with 10 bases left in between. Germline V gives CDR1 GTSNPN, CDR2 SVGIG (reference sequence). The CDR3 is 13 residues long. The chain's CDR3 is CAWSPTRQETQYF. CDR3 bases: TGTGCCTGGAGCCCTACTAGACAAGAGACCCAGTACTTC.

The chain joins TRBV7-9 to TRBJ2-7, with 9 bases matching TRBD2. CDR1 SEHNR and CDR2 FQNEAQ come from the germline V gene (reference sequence). Trimming took 5 bases from V and 1 from J; bases not matched to a gene: 9. There are 16 residues in the CDR3. The CDR3 loop reads CASSDTGTSFSYEQYF. The CDR3 DNA follows: TGTGCCAGCAGCGACACCGGGACTAGCTTTTCCTACGAGCAGTACTTC.

DNA of the CDR3: TGTGCCAGCAGCTTAGTGCACAGGGAAGAGACCCAGTACTTC. It codes for CASSLVHREETQYF. V is TRBV7-9 and J is TRBJ2-5; D possibly corresponds to TRBD1 (6 bases). This CDR3 has 14 residues. Per the germline V gene, CDR1 is SEHNR and CDR2 is FQNEAQ (reference sequence). V lost 1 base to trimming and J lost 3 bases, with 9 bases between them.

The rearrangement uses TRBV5-1 and TRBJ2-6; 8 bases agree with TRBD1. This CDR3 is 18 amino acids long. CDR1 and CDR2 from the germline V gene are SGHRS and YFSETQ. J gave up 0 bases and V 4 bases, and 9 bases lay outside the gene matches. Here the CDR3 reads CASSHNGTGASGANVLTF. The CDR3 DNA follows: TGCGCCAGCAGCCATAATGGGACAGGCGCCTCTGGGGCCAACGTCCTGACTTTC.

This chain connects TRBV27 to TRBJ2-2, with D possibly matching TRBD1 (6 bases). V shed 3 bases and J shed 11 bases, with 10 bases lying between them. The CDR3 consists of 12 residues. CDR1 MNHEY and CDR2 SMNVEV come from the germline V gene (reference sequence). The CDR3 DNA reads as TGTGCCAGCAGTTTCCCCGGGACAGAGCTGTTTTTT. This codes for CASSFPGTELFF.